This T cell receptor beta chain was retrieved from a study of blood T cells in healthy people across ages. Whole-study findings and limits: CMV status of donors was not determined, possibly confounding expanded clonotype changes. Older age went with lower TCR beta diversity per million T cells, in a roughly linear way.

The sample, around 10 milliliters of peripheral blood, was drawn from each donor. A second PCR, run for roughly 7 to 11 cycles, used a sample-barcoded 5' primer plus a J-beta primer mix. TCRdb reprocessed the 5' RACE reads via MiXCR and lists one record per CDR3 protein. The sample contains about 1.8 million distinct CDR3 sequences, around 48% of which appear only once. In the case of this clonotype: As yet, its antigen is unknown.

V lost 5 bases to trimming and J lost 3 bases, with 14 bases between them. Looked up from germline, CDR1 is SGHVS and CDR2 is FQNEAQ. The CDR3 is 15 residues long. The clonotype comes from a woman aged 40 to 50 in good health. The V gene is TRBV7-8, the J gene TRBJ2-4; D tentatively fits TRBD1 or TRBD2 (5 bases each). Input material: blood. CDR3 sequence reads: CASSQGPGVKNIQYF. The CDR3 region has the DNA TGTGCCAGCAGCCAGGGACCGGGCGTCAAAAACATTCAGTACTTC.